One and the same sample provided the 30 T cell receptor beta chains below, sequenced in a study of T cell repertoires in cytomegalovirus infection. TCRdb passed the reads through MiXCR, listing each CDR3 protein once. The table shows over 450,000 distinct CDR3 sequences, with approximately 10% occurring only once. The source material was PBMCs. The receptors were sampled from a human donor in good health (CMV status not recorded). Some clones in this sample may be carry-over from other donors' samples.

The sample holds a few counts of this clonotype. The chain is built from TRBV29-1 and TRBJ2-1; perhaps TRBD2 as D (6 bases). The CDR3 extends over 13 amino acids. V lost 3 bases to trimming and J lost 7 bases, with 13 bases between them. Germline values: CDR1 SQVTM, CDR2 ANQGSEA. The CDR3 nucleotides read TGCAGCGTTGAGGCTCTGCGGGGAAATGAGCAGTTCTTC. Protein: CSVEALRGNEQFF.

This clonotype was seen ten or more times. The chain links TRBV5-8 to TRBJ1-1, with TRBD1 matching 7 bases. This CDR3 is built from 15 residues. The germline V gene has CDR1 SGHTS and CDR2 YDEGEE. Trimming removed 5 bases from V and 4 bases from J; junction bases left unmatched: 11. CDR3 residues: CASSGDWPGGTEAFF. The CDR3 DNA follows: TGTGCCAGCAGTGGGGATTGGCCAGGGGGCACTGAAGCTTTCTTT.

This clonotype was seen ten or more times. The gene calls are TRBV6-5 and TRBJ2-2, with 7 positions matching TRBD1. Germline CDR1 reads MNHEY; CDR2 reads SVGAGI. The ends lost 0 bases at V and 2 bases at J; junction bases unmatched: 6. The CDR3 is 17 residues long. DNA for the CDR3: TGTGCCAGCAGTTACTCCCCGGGACAGCTTAACACCGGGGAGCTGTTTTTT. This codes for CASSYSPGQLNTGELFF.

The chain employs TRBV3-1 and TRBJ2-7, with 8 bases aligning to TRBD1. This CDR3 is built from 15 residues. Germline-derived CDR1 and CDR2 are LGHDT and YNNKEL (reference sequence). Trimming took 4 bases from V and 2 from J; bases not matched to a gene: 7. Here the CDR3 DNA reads TGTGCCAGCAGCCCCCCAGGGGGCCTTGCCTACGAGCAGTACTTC. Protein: CASSPPGGLAYEQYF.

DNA of the CDR3: TGCAGTGCTAGAGATCGTGCTAGCGAGACAGATACGCAGTATTTT. This encodes CSARDRASETDTQYF. The chain is built from TRBV20-1 and TRBJ2-3; tentative D call: TRBD2 (6 bases). The length of the CDR3 is 15 residues. V lost 0 bases and J 3 bases, leaving 13 bases between the germline ends. The V gene's germline CDR1 is DFQATT and CDR2 SNEGSKA (reference sequence).

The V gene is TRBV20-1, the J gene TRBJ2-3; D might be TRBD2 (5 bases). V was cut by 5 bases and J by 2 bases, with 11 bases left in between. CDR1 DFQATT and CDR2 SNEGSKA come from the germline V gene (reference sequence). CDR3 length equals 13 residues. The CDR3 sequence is CSASREFTDTQYF. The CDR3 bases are TGCAGTGCTTCCCGGGAATTCACAGATACGCAGTATTTT.

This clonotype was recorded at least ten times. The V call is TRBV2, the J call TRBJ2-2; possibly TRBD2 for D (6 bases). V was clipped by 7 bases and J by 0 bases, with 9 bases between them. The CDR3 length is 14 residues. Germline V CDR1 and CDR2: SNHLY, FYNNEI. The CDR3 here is CASTGGTNTGELFF. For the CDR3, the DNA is TGTGCCAGCACGGGCGGGACGAACACCGGGGAGCTGTTTTTT.

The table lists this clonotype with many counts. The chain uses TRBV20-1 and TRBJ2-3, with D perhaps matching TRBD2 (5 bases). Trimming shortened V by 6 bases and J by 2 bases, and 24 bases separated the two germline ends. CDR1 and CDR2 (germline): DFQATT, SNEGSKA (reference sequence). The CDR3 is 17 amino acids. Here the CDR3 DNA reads TGCAGTGCCCTCCCAGGAGGCGAGTACCTTATCACAGATACGCAGTATTTT. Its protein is CSALPGGEYLITDTQYF.

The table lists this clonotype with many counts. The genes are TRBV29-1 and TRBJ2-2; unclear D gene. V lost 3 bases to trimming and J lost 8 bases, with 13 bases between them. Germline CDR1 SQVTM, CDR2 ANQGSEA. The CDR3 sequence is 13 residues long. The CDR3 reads CSVDPSGKGELFF. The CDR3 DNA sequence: TGCAGCGTTGATCCCAGTGGGAAAGGGGAGCTGTTTTTT.

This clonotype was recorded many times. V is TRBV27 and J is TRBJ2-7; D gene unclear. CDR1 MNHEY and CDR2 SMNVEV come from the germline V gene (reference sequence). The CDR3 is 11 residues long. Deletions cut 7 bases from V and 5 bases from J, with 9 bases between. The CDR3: CASIGYNEQYF. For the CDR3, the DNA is TGTGCCAGCATTGGGTATAACGAGCAGTACTTC.

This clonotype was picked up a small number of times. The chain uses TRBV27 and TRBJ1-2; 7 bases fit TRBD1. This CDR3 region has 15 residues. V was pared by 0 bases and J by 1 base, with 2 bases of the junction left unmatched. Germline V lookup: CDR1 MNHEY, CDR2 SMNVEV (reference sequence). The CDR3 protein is CASSLSAGGNYGYTF. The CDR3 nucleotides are TGTGCCAGCAGTTTATCTGCAGGGGGTAACTATGGCTACACCTTC.

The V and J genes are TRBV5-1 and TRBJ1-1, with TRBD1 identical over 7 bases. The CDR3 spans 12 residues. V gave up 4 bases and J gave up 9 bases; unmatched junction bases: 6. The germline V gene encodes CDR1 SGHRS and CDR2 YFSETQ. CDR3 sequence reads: CASSPTGVQAFF. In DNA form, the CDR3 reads TGCGCCAGCAGCCCCACAGGGGTTCAAGCTTTCTTT.

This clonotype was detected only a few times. CDR3 region: CASSQLTGQSCFF. The CDR3 DNA reads TGTGCCAGCAGCCAACTTACGGGACAGTCGTGTTTCTTC. The J gene is TRBJ2-1, the V gene TRBV3-1; 7 nucleotides match TRBD1. J lost 16 bases, V lost 2 bases, and 11 bases had no gene match. The CDR3 runs 13 residues. CDR1 is LGHDT, CDR2 YNNKEL, per germline (reference sequence).

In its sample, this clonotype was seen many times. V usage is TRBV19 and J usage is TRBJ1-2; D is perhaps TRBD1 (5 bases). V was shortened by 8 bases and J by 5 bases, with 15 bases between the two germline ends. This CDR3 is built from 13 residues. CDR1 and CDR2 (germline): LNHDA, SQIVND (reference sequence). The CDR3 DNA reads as TGTGCCAGTCGGGGTCGACAGCCGTATGGCTACACCTTC. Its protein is CASRGRQPYGYTF.

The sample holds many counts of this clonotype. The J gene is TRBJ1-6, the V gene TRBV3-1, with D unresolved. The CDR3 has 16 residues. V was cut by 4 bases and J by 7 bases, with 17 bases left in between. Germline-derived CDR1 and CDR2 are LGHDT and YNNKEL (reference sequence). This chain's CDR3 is CASSPGGRDTNSPLHF. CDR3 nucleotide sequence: TGTGCCAGCAGCCCCGGAGGACGTGATACAAATTCACCCCTCCACTTT.

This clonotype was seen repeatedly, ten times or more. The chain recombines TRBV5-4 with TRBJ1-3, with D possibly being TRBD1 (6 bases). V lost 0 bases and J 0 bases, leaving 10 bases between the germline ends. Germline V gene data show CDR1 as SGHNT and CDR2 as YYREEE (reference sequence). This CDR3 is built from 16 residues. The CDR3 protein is CASSLDPGDSGNTIYF. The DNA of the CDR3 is TGTGCCAGCAGCTTGGATCCAGGGGACTCTGGAAACACCATATATTTT.

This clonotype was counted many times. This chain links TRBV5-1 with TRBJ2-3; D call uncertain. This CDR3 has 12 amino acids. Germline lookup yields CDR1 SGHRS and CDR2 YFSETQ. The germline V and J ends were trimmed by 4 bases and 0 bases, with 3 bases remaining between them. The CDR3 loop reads CASSISTDTQYF. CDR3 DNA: TGCGCCAGCAGCATTAGCACAGATACGCAGTATTTT.

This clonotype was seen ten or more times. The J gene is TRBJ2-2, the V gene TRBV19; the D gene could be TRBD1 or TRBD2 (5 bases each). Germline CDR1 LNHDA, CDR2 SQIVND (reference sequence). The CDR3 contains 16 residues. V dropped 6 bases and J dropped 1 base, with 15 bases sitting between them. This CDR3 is CASRTGLIGNTGELFF. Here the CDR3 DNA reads TGTGCCAGTAGAACAGGACTGATCGGGAACACCGGGGAGCTGTTTTTT.

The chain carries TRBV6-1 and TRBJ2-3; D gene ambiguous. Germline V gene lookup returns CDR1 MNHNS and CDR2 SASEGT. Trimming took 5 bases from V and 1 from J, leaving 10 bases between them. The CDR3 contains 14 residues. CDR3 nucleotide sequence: TGTGCCAGCAGTCCCCTTGGGCGCACAGATACGCAGTATTTT. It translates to CASSPLGRTDTQYF.

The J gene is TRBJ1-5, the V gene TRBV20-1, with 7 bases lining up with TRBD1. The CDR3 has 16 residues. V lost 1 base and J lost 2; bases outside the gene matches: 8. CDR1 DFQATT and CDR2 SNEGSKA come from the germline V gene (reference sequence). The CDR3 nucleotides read TGCAGTGCTAGAGTTCCCTCGACAGGGCGCAATCAGCCCCAGCATTTT. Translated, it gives CSARVPSTGRNQPQHF.

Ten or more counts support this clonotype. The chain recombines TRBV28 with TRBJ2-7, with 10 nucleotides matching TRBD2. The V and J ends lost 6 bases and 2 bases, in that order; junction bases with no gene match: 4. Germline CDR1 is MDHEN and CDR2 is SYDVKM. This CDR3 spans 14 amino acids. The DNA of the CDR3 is TGTGCCAGCAGATTAAGCGGGAGGGCCTACGAGCAGTACTTC. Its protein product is CASRLSGRAYEQYF.

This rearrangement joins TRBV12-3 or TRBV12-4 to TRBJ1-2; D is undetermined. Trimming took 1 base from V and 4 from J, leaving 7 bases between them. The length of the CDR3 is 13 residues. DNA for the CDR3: TGTGCCAGCAGTTTAGAGGGAATCTATGGCTACACCTTC. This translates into CASSLEGIYGYTF.

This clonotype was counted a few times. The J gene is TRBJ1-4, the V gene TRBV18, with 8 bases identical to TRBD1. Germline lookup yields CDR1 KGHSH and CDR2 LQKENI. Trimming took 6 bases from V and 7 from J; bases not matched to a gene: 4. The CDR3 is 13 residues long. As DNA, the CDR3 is TGTGCCAGCTCCGGACAGGGTGCTGAAAAACTGTTTTTT. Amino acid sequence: CASSGQGAEKLFF. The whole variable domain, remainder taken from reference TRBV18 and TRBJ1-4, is NAGVMQNPRHLVRRRGQEARLRCSPMKGHSHVYWYRQLPEEGLKFMVYLQKENIIDESGMPKERFSAEFPKEGPSILRIQQVVRGDSAAYFCASSGQGAEKLFFGSGTQLSVL.

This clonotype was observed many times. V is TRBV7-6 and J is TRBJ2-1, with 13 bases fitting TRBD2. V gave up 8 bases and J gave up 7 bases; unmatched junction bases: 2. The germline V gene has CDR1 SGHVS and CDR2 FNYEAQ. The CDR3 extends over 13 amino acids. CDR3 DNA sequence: TGTGCCAGCGGGACTAGCGGGGTTAATGAGCAGTTCTTC. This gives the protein CASGTSGVNEQFF.

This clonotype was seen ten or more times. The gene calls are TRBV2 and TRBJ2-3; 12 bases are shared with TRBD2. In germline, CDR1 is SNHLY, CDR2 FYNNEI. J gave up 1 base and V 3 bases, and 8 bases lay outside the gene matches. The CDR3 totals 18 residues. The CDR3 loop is CASSDPSGRALGTDTQYF. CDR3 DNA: TGTGCCAGCAGTGATCCTAGCGGGAGGGCCCTTGGCACAGATACGCAGTATTTT.

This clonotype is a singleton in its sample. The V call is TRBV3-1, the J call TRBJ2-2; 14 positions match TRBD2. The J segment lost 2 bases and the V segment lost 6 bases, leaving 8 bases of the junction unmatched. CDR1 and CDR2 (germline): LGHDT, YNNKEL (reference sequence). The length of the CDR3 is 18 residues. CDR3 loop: CASRGLAGATSNTGELFF. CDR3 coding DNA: TGTGCCAGCAGGGGACTAGCGGGGGCCACCTCCAACACCGGGGAGCTGTTTTTT.

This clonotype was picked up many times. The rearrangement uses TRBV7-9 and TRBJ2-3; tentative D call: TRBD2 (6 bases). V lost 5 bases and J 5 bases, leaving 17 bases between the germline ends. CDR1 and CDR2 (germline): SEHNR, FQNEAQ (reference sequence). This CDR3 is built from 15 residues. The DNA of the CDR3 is TGTGCCAGCAGCCCGAAGCTGCGGGAAAGAGATACGCAGTATTTT. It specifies CASSPKLRERDTQYF.

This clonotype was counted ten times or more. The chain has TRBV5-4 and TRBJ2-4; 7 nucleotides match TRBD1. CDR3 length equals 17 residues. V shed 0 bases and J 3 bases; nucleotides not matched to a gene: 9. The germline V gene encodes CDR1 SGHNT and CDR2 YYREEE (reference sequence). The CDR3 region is CASSLGQGIPGKNIQYF. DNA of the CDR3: TGTGCCAGCAGCTTGGGACAGGGTATCCCTGGCAAAAACATTCAGTACTTC.

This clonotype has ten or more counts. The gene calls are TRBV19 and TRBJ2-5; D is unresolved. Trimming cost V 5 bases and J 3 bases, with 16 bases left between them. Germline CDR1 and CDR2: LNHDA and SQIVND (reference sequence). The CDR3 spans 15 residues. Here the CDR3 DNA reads TGTGCCAGTAGTTTCTCATGGCAGGCGAAAGAGACCCAGTACTTC. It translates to CASSFSWQAKETQYF. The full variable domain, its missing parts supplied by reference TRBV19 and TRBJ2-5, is DGGITQSPKYLFRKEGQNVTLSCEQNLNHDAMYWYRQDPGQGLRLIYYSQIVNDFQKGDIAEGYSVSREKKESFPLTVTSAQKNPTAFYLCASSFSWQAKETQYFGPGTRLLVL.

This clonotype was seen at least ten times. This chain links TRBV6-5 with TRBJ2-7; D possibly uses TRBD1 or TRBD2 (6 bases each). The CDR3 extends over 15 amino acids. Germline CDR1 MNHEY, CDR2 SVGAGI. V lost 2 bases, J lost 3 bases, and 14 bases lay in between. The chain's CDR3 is CASSYRGEENYEQYF. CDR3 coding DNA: TGTGCCAGCAGTTACAGGGGGGAGGAAAACTACGAGCAGTACTTC.